This T cell receptor (beta chain) emerged from a study of blood T cell repertoires in COVID-19 (dated by TCRdb to 2020 to 2021). With regard to the full study: Collaborator samples came from the United States, Italy and Spain and covered acute and convalescent phases of COVID-19. Sample metadata almost always included a de-identified subject ID, COVID-19 status, age in years and sex. Where available, HLA class I and class II types were taken from metadata supplied by the sample provider and were not determined by assay-based typing. The material from the prospective study consisted of cDNA or gDNA derived from T cells, B-cell-depleted T cells, or PBMCs. Samples came from the ongoing ImmuneRACE study (first 160 participants) plus 1,254 subjects from 6 global collaborators. Subjects who had been exposed to COVID-19, were actively infected with it, or had recovered from it provided the deeply sampled blood TCRbeta repertoires that made up the dataset. A freely available public database, intended as a resource for researchers studying the immune response to SARS-CoV-2, is where the repertoires were released.

The CDR3 starts with the cysteine, ends with the phenylalanine, and has 12 residues. The kept DNA is CDR3 alone, 36 bases in frame from the first base. V and J lose 4 bases and 5 bases, and a span of 7 bases separates them. As encoded in the germline V gene, CDR1 is MGHRA while CDR2 is YSYEKL. TCRbeta CDR3 regions were amplified from genomic DNA using the immunoSEQ Assay, a bias-controlled multiplex PCR. On the authors' methods: The number of nucleated cells in each sample was estimated from the amplification of reference gene primers within the assay. Sequence reads were collapsed and filtered to measure the absolute abundance of every unique TCRbeta CDR3 rearrangement. Productive Simpson clonality was computed per sample as the square root of Simpson's diversity index over productive rearrangements. This immuneACCESS table, as held by TCRdb, lists in-frame sequences with V and J called but not all clones. Of the missing ones, under half trace to an unresolved V gene in checked studies; the others have no known cause. Clone size and V and J calls were adopted from that table, with D and trimming inferred from the DNA. The sample contains 200,000 to 250,000 clones, nearly 90% of them found a single time. More than 10% of the sample belongs to the ten largest clones.

Study-wide findings and limitations: The quantity of clinical and demographic metadata differed by source and by participant and was supplied without curation.

With respect to this clone: This receptor's antigen is unknown. No much larger clone exists at a distance of one base, and base qualities are not known.

In the prospective study, participants were about 18 to 90 years old, resided in 24 geographic areas of the United States, and were enrolled through a virtual design. To assign participants to cohorts, the prospective study relied on clinical history that participants themselves reported in a screening survey and a study questionnaire. For ImmuneRACE Cohort 3, a participant was defined as recovered based on two consecutive negative NP/OP PCR tests, clearance by a healthcare professional, or resolution of symptoms. Each participant in the prospective study had whole blood, serum and a nasopharyngeal or oropharyngeal swab collected by mobile phlebotomists. Prospective study participants could optionally give additional blood draws and questionnaires over a roughly two-month period. Prospective study blood samples were shipped either frozen or at room temperature before DNA extraction.

Sequences were obtained from PBMCs or T cells enriched from blood (not recorded which). In this chain, TRBV4-1 is recombined with TRBJ2-3; the D gene remains uncertain. This TCR derives from a man aged 30 to 45 who had recovered from COVID-19. DNA sequence: TGCGCCAGCAGCCCTGACATAGATACGCAGTATTTT. Translation gives CASSPDIDTQYF.